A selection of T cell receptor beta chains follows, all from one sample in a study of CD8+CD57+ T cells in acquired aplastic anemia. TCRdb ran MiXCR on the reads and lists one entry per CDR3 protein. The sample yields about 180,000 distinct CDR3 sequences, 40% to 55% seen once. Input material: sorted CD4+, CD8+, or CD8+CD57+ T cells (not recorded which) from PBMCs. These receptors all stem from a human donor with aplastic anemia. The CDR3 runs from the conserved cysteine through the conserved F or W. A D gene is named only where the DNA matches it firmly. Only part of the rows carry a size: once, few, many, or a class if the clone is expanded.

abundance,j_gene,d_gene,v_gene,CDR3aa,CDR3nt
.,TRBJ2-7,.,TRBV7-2,CASISKPYEQYF,TGTGCCAGCATCTCCAAGCCCTACGAGCAGTACTTC
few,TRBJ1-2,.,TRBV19,CASSIPGGDGWGYTF,TGTGCCAGTAGTATACCGGGGGGCGACGGTTGGGGCTACACCTTC
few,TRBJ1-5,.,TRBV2,CASGTGFNQPQHF,TGTGCCAGCGGAACAGGTTTCAATCAGCCCCAGCATTTT
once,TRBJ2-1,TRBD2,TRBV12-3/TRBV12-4,CATQTSGDHNGQFF,TGTGCCACCCAGACTAGCGGGGATCACAATGGGCAGTTCTTC
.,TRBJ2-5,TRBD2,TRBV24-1,CATSDSPGGPGQETQYF,TGTGCCACCAGTGATAGCCCGGGGGGGCCTGGCCAAGAGACCCAGTACTTC
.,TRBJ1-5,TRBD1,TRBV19,CASTPGQTINQPQHF,TGTGCCAGTACTCCGGGACAGACGATCAATCAGCCCCAGCATTTT
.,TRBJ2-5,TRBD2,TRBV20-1,CSARGGLAGLTETQYF,TGCAGTGCTAGAGGAGGACTAGCGGGGCTAACTGAGACCCAGTACTTC
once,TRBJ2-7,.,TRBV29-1,CSVERGTEQYF,TGCAGCGTTGAGAGGGGGACCGAGCAGTACTTC
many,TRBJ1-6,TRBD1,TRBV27,CASMGSGTVGSYNSPLHF,TGTGCCAGCATGGGTTCCGGGACAGTGGGGTCCTATAATTCACCCCTCCACTTT
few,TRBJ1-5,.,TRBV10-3,CAISDGREQPQHF,TGTGCCATCAGTGACGGGAGGGAACAGCCCCAGCATTTT
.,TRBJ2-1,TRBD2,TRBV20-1,CSANKLAGVINEQFF,TGCAGTGCTAACAAACTAGCGGGAGTTATAAATGAGCAGTTCTTC
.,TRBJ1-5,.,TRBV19,CASPRQGNQPQHF,TGTGCCAGTCCAAGGCAAGGAAATCAGCCCCAGCATTTT
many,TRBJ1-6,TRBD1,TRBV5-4,CASSQTGTGVSPLHF,TGTGCCAGCAGCCAAACCGGGACAGGGGTCTCACCCCTCCACTTT
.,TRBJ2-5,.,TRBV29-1,CSVVDGGETQYF,TGCAGCGTTGTAGATGGCGGGGAGACCCAGTACTTC
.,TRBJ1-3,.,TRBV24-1,CATSEQTEVGSGNTIYF,TGTGCCACCAGTGAGCAGACAGAGGTGGGCTCTGGAAACACCATATATTTT
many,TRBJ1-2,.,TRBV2,CASSKSEGFGYTF,TGTGCCAGCAGTAAGTCGGAGGGATTCGGCTACACCTTC
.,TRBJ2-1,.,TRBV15,CATSRDGGFNEQFF,TGTGCCACCAGCAGAGATGGGGGATTCAATGAGCAGTTCTTC
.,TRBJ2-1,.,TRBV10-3,CATRGPGGEQFF,TGTGCCACCAGGGGTCCCGGGGGGGAGCAGTTCTTC
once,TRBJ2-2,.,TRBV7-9,CASSPRGEIGGELFF,TGTGCCAGCAGCCCTAGGGGGGAAATCGGAGGGGAGCTGTTTTTT
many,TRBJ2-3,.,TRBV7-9,CASSLGADTQYF,TGTGCCAGCAGCTTAGGGGCCGATACGCAGTATTTT
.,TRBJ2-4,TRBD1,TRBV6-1,CASSPSSRDRVDF,TGTGCCAGCTCACCTAGTTCCCGGGACAGGGTGGACTTC
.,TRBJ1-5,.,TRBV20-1,CSASGGGGSNQPQHF,TGCAGTGCTAGCGGGGGCGGGGGAAGCAATCAGCCCCAGCATTTT
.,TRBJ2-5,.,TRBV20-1,CSAGDERQETQYF,TGCAGTGCTGGTGACGAGCGGCAAGAGACCCAGTACTTC
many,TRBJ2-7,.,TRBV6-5,CASSFDRSYEQYF,TGTGCCAGCAGTTTCGACCGTTCCTACGAGCAGTACTTC
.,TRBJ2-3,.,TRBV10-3,CAIRFSDPTSTDTQYF,TGTGCCATCAGATTTAGCGACCCAACTAGCACAGATACGCAGTATTTT
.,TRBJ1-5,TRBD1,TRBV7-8,CASSIGTGFSNQPQHF,TGTGCCAGCAGCATAGGGACAGGATTTAGCAATCAGCCCCAGCATTTT
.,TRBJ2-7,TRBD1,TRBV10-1,CASSETAGGNYEQYF,TGCGCCAGCAGTGAGACGGCAGGGGGCAATTACGAGCAGTACTTC
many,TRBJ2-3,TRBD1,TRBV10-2,CASRSKPGTGGGTDTQYF,TGCGCCAGCAGATCCAAACCGGGGACAGGGGGTGGCACAGATACGCAGTATTTT
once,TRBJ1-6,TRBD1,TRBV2,CASSEGQGPPLHF,TGTGCCAGCAGTGAGGGACAGGGGCCACCCCTCCACTTT
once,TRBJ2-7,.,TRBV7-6,CASSLGQGLSYEQYF,TGTGCCAGCAGCTTAGGGCAGGGCCTCTCCTACGAGCAGTACTTC
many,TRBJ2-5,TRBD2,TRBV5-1,CASSKERGGLRETQYF,TGCGCCAGCAGCAAAGAGCGGGGGGGCCTAAGGGAGACCCAGTACTTC
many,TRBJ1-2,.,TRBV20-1,CSASGLLGYGYTF,TGCAGTGCTTCTGGCCTCTTGGGATATGGCTACACCTTC
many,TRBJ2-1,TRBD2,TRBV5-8,CASQRGSSYNEQFF,TGTGCCAGCCAGCGGGGGAGCTCCTACAATGAGCAGTTCTTC
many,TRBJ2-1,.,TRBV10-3,CAIQSRGGLANEQFF,TGTGCCATCCAAAGTAGGGGGGGATTAGCCAATGAGCAGTTCTTC
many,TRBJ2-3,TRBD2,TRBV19,CASSPGLAGGSDTQYF,TGTGCCAGTAGTCCAGGACTAGCGGGGGGATCAGATACGCAGTATTTT
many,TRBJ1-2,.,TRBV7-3,CASSPQGSSNYGYTF,TGTGCCAGCAGCCCCCAGGGCAGCTCTAACTATGGCTACACCTTC
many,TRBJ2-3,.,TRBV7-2,CASSLGSTDTQYF,TGTGCCAGCAGCTTAGGATCGACAGATACGCAGTATTTT
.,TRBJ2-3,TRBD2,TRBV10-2,CASSESLSGMDTQYF,TGCGCCAGCAGTGAGTCTCTCAGCGGGATGGATACGCAGTATTTT
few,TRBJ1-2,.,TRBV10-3,CAISATGYGYTF,TGTGCCATCAGTGCGACGGGCTATGGCTACACCTTC
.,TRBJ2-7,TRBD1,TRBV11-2,CASSLSSGQGRNEQYF,TGTGCCAGCAGCTTATCCTCGGGACAGGGCAGGAACGAGCAGTACTTC
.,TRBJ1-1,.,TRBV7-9,CASSHGNAEAFF,TGTGCCAGCAGCCACGGGAACGCTGAAGCTTTCTTT
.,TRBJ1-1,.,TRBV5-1,CASSLSGGGTEAFF,TGCGCCAGCAGCTTGTCTGGGGGCGGCACTGAAGCTTTCTTT
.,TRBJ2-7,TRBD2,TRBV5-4,CASSFLAGNEREQYF,TGTGCCAGCAGCTTTCTAGCGGGAAATGAACGCGAGCAGTACTTC
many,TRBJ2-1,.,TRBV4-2,CASSQEEGADNEQFF,TGTGCCAGCAGCCAAGAGGAAGGGGCCGACAATGAGCAGTTCTTC
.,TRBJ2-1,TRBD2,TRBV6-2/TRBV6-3,CASAGGGSSYNEQFF,TGTGCCAGCGCCGGCGGGGGTAGCTCCTACAATGAGCAGTTCTTC
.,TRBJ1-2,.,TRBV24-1,CATSDSRALYGYTF,TGTGCCACCAGTGATTCCAGGGCCCTCTATGGCTACACCTTC
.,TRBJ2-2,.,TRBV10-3,CAVYSDSGELFF,TGTGCCGTCTATAGCGACTCGGGGGAGCTGTTTTTT
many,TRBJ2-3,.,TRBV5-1,CASSLNGDTQYF,TGCGCCAGCAGCTTGAATGGAGATACGCAGTATTTT
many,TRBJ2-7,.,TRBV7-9,CASSLDPSSSYEQYF,TGTGCCAGCAGCTTAGATCCTTCTAGCTCCTACGAGCAGTACTTC
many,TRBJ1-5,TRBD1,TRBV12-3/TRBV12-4,CASSLAGGAHQPQHF,TGTGCCAGCAGTTTAGCAGGGGGCGCCCACCAGCCCCAGCATTTT
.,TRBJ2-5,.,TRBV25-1,CASSYGQTSAGETQYF,TGTGCCAGCAGTTACGGACAGACCAGTGCGGGCGAGACCCAGTACTTC
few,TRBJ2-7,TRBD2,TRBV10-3,CAISEWASGSYEQYF,TGTGCCATCAGTGAGTGGGCTAGCGGGAGCTACGAGCAGTACTTC
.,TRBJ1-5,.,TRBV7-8,CASSLGGWNQPQHF,TGTGCCAGCAGCTTAGGGGGGTGGAATCAGCCCCAGCATTTT
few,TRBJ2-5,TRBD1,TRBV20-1,CSATYDRGPETQYF,TGCAGTGCTACGTACGACAGGGGGCCAGAGACCCAGTACTTC